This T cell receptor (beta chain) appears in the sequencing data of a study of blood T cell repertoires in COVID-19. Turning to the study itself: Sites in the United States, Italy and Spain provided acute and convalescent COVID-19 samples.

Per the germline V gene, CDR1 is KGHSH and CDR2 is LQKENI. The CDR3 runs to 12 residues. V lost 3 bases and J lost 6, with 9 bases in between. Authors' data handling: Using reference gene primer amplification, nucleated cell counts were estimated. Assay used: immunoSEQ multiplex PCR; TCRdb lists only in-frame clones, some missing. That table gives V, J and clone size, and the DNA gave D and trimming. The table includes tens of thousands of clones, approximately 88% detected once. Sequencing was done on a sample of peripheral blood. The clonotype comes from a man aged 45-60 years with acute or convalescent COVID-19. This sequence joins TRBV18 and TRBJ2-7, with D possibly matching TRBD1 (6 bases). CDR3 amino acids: CASSPRTAEQYF. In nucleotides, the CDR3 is TGTGCCAGCTCACCCCGGACAGCCGAGCAGTACTTC. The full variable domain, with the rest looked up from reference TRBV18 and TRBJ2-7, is NAGVMQNPRHLVRRRGQEARLRCSPMKGHSHVYWYRQLPEEGLKFMVYLQKENIIDESGMPKERFSAEFPKEGPSILRIQQVVRGDSAAYFCASSPRTAEQYFGPGTRLTVT.